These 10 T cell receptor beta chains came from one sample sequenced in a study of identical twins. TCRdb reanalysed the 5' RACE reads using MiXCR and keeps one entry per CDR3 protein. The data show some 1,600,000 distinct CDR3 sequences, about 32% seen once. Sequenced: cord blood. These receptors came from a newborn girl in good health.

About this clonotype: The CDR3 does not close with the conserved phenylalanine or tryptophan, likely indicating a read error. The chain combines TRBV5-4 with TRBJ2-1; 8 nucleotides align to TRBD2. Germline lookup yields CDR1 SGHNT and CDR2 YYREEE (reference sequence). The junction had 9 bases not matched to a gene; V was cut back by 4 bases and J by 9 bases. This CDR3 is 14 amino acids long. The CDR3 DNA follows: TGTGCCAGCAGCACGGGACTAGTCATTAGTGAGCAGTTCTCC. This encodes CASSTGLVISEQFS.

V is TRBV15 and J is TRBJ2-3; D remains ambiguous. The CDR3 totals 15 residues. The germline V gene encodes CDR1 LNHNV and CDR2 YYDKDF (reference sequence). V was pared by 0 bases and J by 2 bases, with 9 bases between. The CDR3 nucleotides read TGTGCCACCAGCAGAGATGATCGGGCCACAGATACGCAGTATTTT. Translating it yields CATSRDDRATDTQYF.

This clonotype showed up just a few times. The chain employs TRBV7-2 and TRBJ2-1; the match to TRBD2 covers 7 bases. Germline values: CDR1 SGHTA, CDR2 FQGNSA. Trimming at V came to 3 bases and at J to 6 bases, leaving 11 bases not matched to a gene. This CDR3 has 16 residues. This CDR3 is CASSFVGGSRGNEQFF. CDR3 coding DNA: TGTGCCAGCAGCTTTGTCGGGGGGTCAAGGGGCAATGAGCAGTTCTTC.

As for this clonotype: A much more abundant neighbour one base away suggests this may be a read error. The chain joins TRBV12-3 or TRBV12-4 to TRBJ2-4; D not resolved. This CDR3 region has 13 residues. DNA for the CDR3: TGTGCCAGCCACGGTCCAGCCGAAAACATTCAGTACTTC. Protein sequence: CASHGPAENIQYF.

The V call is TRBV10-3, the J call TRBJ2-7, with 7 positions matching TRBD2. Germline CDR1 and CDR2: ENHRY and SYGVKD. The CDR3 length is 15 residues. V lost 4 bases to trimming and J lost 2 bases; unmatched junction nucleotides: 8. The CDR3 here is CAISGWSGAPYEQYF. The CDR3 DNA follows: TGTGCCATCAGTGGTTGGAGCGGGGCCCCCTACGAGCAGTACTTC.

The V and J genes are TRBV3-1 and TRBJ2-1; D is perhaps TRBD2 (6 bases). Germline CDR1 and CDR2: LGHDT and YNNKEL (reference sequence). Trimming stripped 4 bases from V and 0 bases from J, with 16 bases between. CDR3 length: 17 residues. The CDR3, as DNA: TGTGCCAGCAGCCCATTAGAAGCCGGGAGCTCCTACAATGAGCAGTTCTTC. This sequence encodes CASSPLEAGSSYNEQFF.

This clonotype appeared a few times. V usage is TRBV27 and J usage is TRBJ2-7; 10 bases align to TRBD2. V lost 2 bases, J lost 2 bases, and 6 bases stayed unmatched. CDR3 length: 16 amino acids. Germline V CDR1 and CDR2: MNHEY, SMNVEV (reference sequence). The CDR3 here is CASSLLAGAIPYEQYF. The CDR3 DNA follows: TGTGCCAGCAGTTTACTAGCGGGAGCAATCCCCTACGAGCAGTACTTC.

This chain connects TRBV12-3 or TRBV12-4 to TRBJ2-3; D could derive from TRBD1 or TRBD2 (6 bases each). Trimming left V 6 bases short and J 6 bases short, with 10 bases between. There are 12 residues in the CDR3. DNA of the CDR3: TGTGCCAGCAGCGGGGGCGGGGATACGCAGTATTTT. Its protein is CASSGGGDTQYF.

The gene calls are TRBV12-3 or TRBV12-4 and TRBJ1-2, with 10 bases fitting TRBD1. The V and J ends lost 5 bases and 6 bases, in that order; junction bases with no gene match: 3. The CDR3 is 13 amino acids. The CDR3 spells CASSHGQGDGYTF. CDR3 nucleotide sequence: TGTGCCAGCAGTCACGGACAGGGGGATGGCTACACCTTC.

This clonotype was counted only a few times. The CDR3: CASSFGTSGKGSYNEQFF. CDR3 in DNA: TGTGCCAGCAGTTTTGGGACTAGCGGGAAGGGTTCCTACAATGAGCAGTTCTTC. The V and J genes are TRBV27 and TRBJ2-1; 13 positions agree with TRBD2. The length of the CDR3 is 18 residues. After removal of 3 bases from V and 1 base from J, the junction contained 6 bases not matched to a gene. Germline-derived CDR1 and CDR2 are MNHEY and SMNVEV (reference sequence).